A single sample gave rise to the 12 T cell receptor beta chains below, sequenced in a study of blood T cell repertoires in COVID-19 (dated by TCRdb to between 2020 and 2021). The library was built by means of the immunoSEQ multiplex PCR assay. Imported from immuneACCESS, the table was reduced by TCRdb to in-frame sequences with V and J called. These copies leave out some clones; in studies compared against another copy, an unresolved V gene accounts for under half, and the cause of the remainder is not known. The sample table records under 95,000 clones; around 90% of these occur just once. The top ten clonotypes cover roughly 6.8% of the sample. The sequenced material came from peripheral blood. Source of these receptors: a woman in her forties or fifties with acute or convalescent COVID-19.

This chain joins TRBV6-2 or TRBV6-3 and TRBJ1-2, with 9 positions matching TRBD1. Per the germline V gene, CDR1 is MNHEY and CDR2 is SVGEGT. The ends lost 5 bases at V and 1 base at J; junction bases unmatched: 5. The CDR3 covers 15 residues. CDR3 protein: CASSASGQGNYGYTF. CDR3 nucleotides: TGTGCCAGCAGTGCATCGGGACAGGGTAACTATGGCTACACCTTC.

As regards this clone: This specimen includes other DNA sequences encoding the same CDR3. The chain has TRBV2 and TRBJ2-5, with 8 bases fitting TRBD1. Trimming at V came to 5 bases and at J to 1 base, leaving 3 bases not matched to a gene. Germline loops: CDR1 SNHLY, CDR2 FYNNEI. This CDR3 has 14 residues. In nucleotides, the CDR3 is TGTGCCAGCAGTAAAGACAGGGGCCAAGAGACCCAGTACTTC. Translating gives CASSKDRGQETQYF. The full variable domain, rest sourced from reference TRBV2 and TRBJ2-5, is EPEVTQTPSHQVTQMGQEVILRCVPISNHLYFYWYRQILGQKVEFLVSFYNNEISEKSEIFDDQFSVERPDGSNFTLKIRSTKLEDSAMYFCASSKDRGQETQYFGPGTRLLVL.

This rearrangement joins TRBV11-3 to TRBJ1-1; D gene ambiguous. The CDR3 is made up of 14 amino acids. V dropped 1 base and J dropped 3 bases, with 9 bases sitting between them. The germline V gene has CDR1 SGHNT and CDR2 YENEEA. The CDR3 is CASSLVGTDTEAFF. The CDR3, as DNA: TGTGCCAGCAGCTTAGTAGGTACAGACACTGAAGCTTTCTTT. Filled out from reference TRBV11-3 and TRBJ1-1, the complete variable domain reads EAGVVQSPRYKIIEKKQPVAFWCNPISGHNTLYWYLQNLGQGPELLIRYENEEAVDDSQLPKDRFSAERLKGVDSTLKIQPAELGDSAVYLCASSLVGTDTEAFFGQGTRLTVV.

This chain links TRBV6-5 with TRBJ1-5, with D possibly TRBD1 on 6 matching bases. This CDR3 region has 15 residues. V shed 4 bases and J shed 0 bases, with 10 bases lying between them. Germline lookup yields CDR1 MNHEY and CDR2 SVGAGI. The CDR3 spells CASSLQGYSNQPQHF. The CDR3 DNA reads as TGTGCCAGCAGTTTACAGGGTTATAGCAATCAGCCCCAGCATTTT.

For the CDR3, the DNA is TGTGCCAGCAGTTTTGTAGCGGGAGTCGGGACCGGGGAGCTGTTTTTT. Amino acid sequence: CASSFVAGVGTGELFF. The chain recombines TRBV27 with TRBJ2-2, with TRBD2 identical over 9 bases. The CDR3 consists of 16 residues. Trimming at V came to 3 bases and at J to 5 bases, leaving 7 bases not matched to a gene. Germline CDR1 is MNHEY and CDR2 is SMNVEV (reference sequence).

This rearrangement joins TRBV10-1 to TRBJ1-1; the D is unclear. Trimming pared 2 bases from V and 4 bases from J, leaving 5 bases between. From germline, CDR1 is WNHNN and CDR2 SYGVQD (reference sequence). The CDR3 has 12 residues. The CDR3 DNA is TGCGCCAGCAGTGAGCGGGGCACTGAAGCTTTCTTT. This encodes CASSERGTEAFF.

This clone turned up a few times. The chain joins TRBV27 to TRBJ1-5, with 11 positions matching TRBD1. The CDR3 length is 15 residues. V shed 0 bases, J shed 9 bases, and the junction held 4 bases outside the gene matches. The germline gives CDR1 MNHEY, CDR2 SMNVEV (reference sequence). The CDR3 nucleotides read TGTGCCAGCAGTTTATCCGGACAGGGGGCAGGGCCCCAGCATTTT. It yields the protein CASSLSGQGAGPQHF.

This chain joins TRBV19 and TRBJ2-2; TRBD1 agrees at 7 bases. V was clipped by 4 bases and J by 6 bases; unmatched bases: 5. Germline values: CDR1 LNHDA, CDR2 SQIVND (reference sequence). This CDR3 contains 14 residues. The CDR3 region is CASSTTGVPGELFF. In nucleotides, the CDR3 is TGTGCCAGTAGTACCACAGGGGTCCCCGGGGAGCTGTTTTTT.

This chain joins TRBV7-6 and TRBJ1-4, with D uncertain. CDR3 length: 15 residues. V was pared by 1 base and J by 8 bases, with 14 bases between. Per the germline V gene, CDR1 is SGHVS and CDR2 is FNYEAQ. CDR3 loop: CASSLGEAGREKLFF. The DNA for the CDR3 is TGTGCCAGCAGCTTAGGGGAGGCGGGCCGGGAAAAACTGTTTTTT.

The rearrangement joins TRBV27 to TRBJ1-5, with no clear D. From germline, CDR1 is MNHEY and CDR2 SMNVEV (reference sequence). CDR3 length: 14 amino acids. V shed 0 bases and J shed 4 bases, with 7 bases lying between them. The CDR3 sequence: CASSLSGVNQPQHF. The DNA for the CDR3 is TGTGCCAGCAGTTTATCCGGAGTTAATCAGCCCCAGCATTTT.

V is TRBV5-4 and J is TRBJ1-2; no reliable D call. From germline, CDR1 is SGHNT and CDR2 YYREEE (reference sequence). The CDR3 length is 14 residues. The germline V and J ends were trimmed by 1 base and 8 bases, with 15 bases remaining between them. CDR3 sequence (DNA): TGTGCCAGCAGCTTGTATTCGGTGCGAGGGGGCTACACCTTC. Translated: CASSLYSVRGGYTF.

This clone was seen once. The chain couples TRBV5-5 to TRBJ1-2; D might be TRBD1 (5 bases). CDR1 and CDR2 (germline): SGHKS, YYEKEE (reference sequence). This CDR3 comprises 14 residues. Trimming pared 6 bases from V and 8 bases from J, leaving 20 bases between. CDR3 amino acids: CASTHGAGEEGYTF. The CDR3 DNA follows: TGTGCCAGCACCCACGGGGCGGGAGAAGAAGGCTACACCTTC.